The 4 T cell receptor beta chains listed next were all sequenced from one sample in a study of spatial heterogeneity in lung cancer. Via MiXCR, TCRdb re-called the 5' RACE reads, giving one row per CDR3 protein. The repertoire holds around 4,700 distinct CDR3 sequences, with roughly 30% as singletons. Noted time point: sample taken at primary tumor resection. Unsorted whole RNA from tumor, nontumor lung or frozen PBMC underwent sequencing. The sequences come from PBMCs, collected at surgery. The receptors come from a male donor with early-stage non-small cell lung cancer.

This chain links TRBV9 with TRBJ1-1, with D possibly TRBD1 on 5 matching bases. Germline V lookup: CDR1 SGDLS, CDR2 YYNGEE. The CDR3 loop spans 15 amino acids. V gave up 5 bases and J gave up 1 base, with 15 bases separating them. In nucleotides, the CDR3 is TGTGCCAGCAGTTTGAAGGGGAGTTCGAACACTGAAGCTTTCTTT. The encoded protein is CASSLKGSSNTEAFF. The full variable domain, its missing parts supplied by reference TRBV9 and TRBJ1-1, is DSGVTQTPKHLITATGQRVTLRCSPRSGDLSVYWYQQSLDQGLQFLIQYYNGEERAKGNILERFSAQQFPDLHSELNLSSLELGDSALYFCASSLKGSSNTEAFFGQGTRLTVV.

In its sample, this clonotype ranks as medium-sized. The rearrangement links TRBV5-1 to TRBJ2-5, with 13 bases identical to TRBD2. Per the germline V gene, CDR1 is SGHRS and CDR2 is YFSETQ. V shed 3 bases and J 1 base; nucleotides not matched to a gene: 3. The CDR3 runs 16 residues. The CDR3 is CASSSRLAGGQETQYF. The CDR3 nucleotides read TGCGCCAGCAGCTCGAGACTAGCGGGAGGCCAAGAGACCCAGTACTTC.

The CDR3 nucleotides are TGCAGCGTTTATTCTTCGGCGGGACTAGCTGCCAATGAGCAGTTCTTC. It encodes CSVYSSAGLAANEQFF. The chain couples TRBV29-1 to TRBJ2-1, with 9 bases matching TRBD2. The CDR3 runs to 16 residues. CDR1 and CDR2 (germline): SQVTM, ANQGSEA. With 5 bases clipped from V and 6 bases from J, the junction kept 14 bases outside the gene matches.

By sample share, this clonotype is medium-sized. The genes are TRBV3-1 and TRBJ2-2, with D tentatively TRBD1 (6 bases). Germline lookup yields CDR1 LGHDT and CDR2 YNNKEL (reference sequence). The CDR3 has 11 amino acids. The CDR3 DNA reads TGTGCGGCAGGGGACACCGGGGAGCTGTTTTTT. Amino acid sequence: CAAGDTGELFF.